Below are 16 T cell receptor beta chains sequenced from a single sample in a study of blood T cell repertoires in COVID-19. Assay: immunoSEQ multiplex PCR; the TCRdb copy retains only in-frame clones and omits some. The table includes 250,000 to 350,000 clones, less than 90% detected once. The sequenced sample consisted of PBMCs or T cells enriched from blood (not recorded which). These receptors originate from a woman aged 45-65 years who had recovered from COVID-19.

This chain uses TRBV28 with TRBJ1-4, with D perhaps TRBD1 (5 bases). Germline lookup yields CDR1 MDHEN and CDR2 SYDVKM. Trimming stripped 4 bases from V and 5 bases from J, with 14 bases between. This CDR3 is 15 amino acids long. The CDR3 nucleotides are TGTGCCAGCAGTTCTCCGACAGCAAGAAATGAAAAACTGTTTTTT. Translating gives CASSSPTARNEKLFF.

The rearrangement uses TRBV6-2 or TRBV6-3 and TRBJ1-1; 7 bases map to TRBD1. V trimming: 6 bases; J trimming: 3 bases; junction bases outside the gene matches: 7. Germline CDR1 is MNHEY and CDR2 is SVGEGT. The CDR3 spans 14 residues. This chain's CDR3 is CASSRQGVDTEAFF. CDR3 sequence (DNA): TGTGCCAGCAGCCGACAGGGAGTGGACACTGAAGCTTTCTTT.

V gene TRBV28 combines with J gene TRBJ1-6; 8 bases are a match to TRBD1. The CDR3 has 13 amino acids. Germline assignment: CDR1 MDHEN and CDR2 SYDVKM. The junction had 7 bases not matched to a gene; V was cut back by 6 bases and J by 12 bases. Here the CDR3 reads CASSPGRGRPLHF. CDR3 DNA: TGTGCCAGCAGCCCGGGCAGGGGGCGACCCCTCCACTTT.

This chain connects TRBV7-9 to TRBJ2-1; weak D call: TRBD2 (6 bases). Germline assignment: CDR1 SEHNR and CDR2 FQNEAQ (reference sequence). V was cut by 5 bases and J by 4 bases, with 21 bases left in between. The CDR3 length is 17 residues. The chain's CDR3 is CASSTNLRGRPYNEQFF. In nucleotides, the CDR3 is TGTGCCAGCAGCACTAACCTGCGGGGACGGCCATACAATGAGCAGTTCTTC.

The CDR3 nucleotides are TGTGCCAGCAGCATAGGGGGACAGGGAAGAATAGAGACCCAGTACTTC. As protein: CASSIGGQGRIETQYF. The chain carries TRBV21-1 and TRBJ2-5; no check of the table's D call, TRBD1, against the DNA was made. TRBV21-1 counts as a pseudogene. CDR3 length: 16 residues.

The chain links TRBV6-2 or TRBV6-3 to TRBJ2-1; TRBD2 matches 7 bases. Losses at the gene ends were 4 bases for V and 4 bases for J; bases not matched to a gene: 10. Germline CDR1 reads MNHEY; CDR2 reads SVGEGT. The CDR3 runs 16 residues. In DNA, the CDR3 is TGTGCCAGCAGTTCCTCCGGACTAGTGGTGTACAATGAGCAGTTCTTC. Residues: CASSSSGLVVYNEQFF.

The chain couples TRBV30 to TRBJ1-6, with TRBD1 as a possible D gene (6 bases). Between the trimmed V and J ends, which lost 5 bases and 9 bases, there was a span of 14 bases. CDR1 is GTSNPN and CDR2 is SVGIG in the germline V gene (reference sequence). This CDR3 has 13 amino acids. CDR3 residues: CAWGRDNASPLHF. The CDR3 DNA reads TGTGCCTGGGGCAGGGACAATGCTTCACCCCTCCACTTT.

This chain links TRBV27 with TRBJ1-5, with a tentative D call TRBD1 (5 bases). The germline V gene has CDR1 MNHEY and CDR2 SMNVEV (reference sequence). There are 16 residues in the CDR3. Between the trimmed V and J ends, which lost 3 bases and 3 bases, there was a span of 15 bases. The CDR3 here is CASSLGWGRPNQPQHF. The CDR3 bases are TGTGCCAGCAGTTTGGGGTGGGGCAGGCCCAATCAGCCCCAGCATTTT.

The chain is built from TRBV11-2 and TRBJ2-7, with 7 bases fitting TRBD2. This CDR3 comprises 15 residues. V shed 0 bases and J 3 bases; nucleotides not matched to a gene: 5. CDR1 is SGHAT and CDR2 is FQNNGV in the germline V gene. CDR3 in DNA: TGTGCCAGCAGCTTAGAGCCAGGCGGGAGCTACGAGCAGTACTTC. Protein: CASSLEPGGSYEQYF.

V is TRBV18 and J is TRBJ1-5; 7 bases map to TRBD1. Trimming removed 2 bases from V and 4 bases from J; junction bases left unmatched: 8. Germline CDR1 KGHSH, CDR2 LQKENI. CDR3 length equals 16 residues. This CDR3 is CASSPRQGVNNQPQHF. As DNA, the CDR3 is TGTGCCAGCTCACCAAGGCAGGGGGTAAATAATCAGCCCCAGCATTTT.

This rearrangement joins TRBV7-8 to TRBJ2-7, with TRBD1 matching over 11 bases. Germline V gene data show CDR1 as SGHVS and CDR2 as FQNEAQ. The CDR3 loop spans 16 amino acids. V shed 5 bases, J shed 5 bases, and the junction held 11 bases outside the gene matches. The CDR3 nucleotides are TGTGCCAGCAGCCTTTGGGACAGGGGGAATACCCACGAGCAGTACTTC. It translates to CASSLWDRGNTHEQYF.

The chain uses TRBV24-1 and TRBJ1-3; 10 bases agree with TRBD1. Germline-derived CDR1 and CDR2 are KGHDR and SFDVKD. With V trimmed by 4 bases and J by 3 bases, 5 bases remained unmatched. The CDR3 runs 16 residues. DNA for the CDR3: TGTGCCACCAGTGACCCAGGGACAGGGGATGGAAACACCATATATTTT. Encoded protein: CATSDPGTGDGNTIYF.

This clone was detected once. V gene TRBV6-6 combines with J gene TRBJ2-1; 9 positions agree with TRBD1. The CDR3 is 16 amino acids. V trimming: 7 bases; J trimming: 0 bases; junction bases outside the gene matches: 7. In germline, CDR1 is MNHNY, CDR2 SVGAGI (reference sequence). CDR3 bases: TGTGCCAGCATTGACAGGGGGGCCAGCTCCTACAATGAGCAGTTCTTC. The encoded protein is CASIDRGASSYNEQFF.

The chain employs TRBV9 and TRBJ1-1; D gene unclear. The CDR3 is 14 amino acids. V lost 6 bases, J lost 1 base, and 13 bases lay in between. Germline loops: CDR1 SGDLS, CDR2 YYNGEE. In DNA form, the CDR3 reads TGTGCCAGCAACCGCCAGCCAGGGAACACTGAAGCTTTCTTT. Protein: CASNRQPGNTEAFF. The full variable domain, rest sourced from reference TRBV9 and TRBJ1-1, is DSGVTQTPKHLITATGQRVTLRCSPRSGDLSVYWYQQSLDQGLQFLIQYYNGEERAKGNILERFSAQQFPDLHSELNLSSLELGDSALYFCASNRQPGNTEAFFGQGTRLTVV.

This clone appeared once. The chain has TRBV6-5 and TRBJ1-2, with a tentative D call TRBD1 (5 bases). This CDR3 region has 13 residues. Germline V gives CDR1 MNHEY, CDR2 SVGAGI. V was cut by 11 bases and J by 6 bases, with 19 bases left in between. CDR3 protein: CAARRRGSDGYTF. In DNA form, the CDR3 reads TGTGCCGCCAGAAGGCGGGGGTCTGATGGCTACACCTTC.

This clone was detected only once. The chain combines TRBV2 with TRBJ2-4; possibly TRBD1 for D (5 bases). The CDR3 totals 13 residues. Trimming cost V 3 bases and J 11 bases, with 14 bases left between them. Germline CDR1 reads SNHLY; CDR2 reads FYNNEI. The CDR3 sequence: CASSEATVGFQYF. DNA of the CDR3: TGTGCCAGCAGTGAGGCGACAGTTGGGTTTCAGTACTTC. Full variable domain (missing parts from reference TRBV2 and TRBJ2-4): EPEVTQTPSHQVTQMGQEVILRCVPISNHLYFYWYRQILGQKVEFLVSFYNNEISEKSEIFDDQFSVERPDGSNFTLKIRSTKLEDSAMYFCASSEATVGFQYFGAGTRLSVL.